This TCR beta chain emerged from a study of early T cells in non-severe SARS-CoV-2 infection. Study-wide background: Sequencing input comprised bulk RNA from unsorted whole blood; chain pairing was not available. Overall study findings and caveats: In VDJdb matching, anti-spike CD8 responses were favored while private and CD4 specificities went missing.

The CDR3 totals 15 residues. This clonotype occurred many times. Its specificity is unknown. cDNA molecules, individually, were tagged with unique molecular identifiers. TCRdb redid the calling of the 5' RACE reads with MiXCR, one entry per CDR3 protein. The repertoire holds tens of thousands of distinct CDR3 sequences, with 9.5% to 15% as singletons. V usage is TRBV21-1 and J usage is TRBJ2-2. TRBV21-1 is deemed a pseudogene. This TCR was sampled from an adult who was a healthcare worker with PCR-confirmed SARS-CoV-2 infection or an uninfected control (not recorded which). The specimen was whole blood. CDR3 nucleotides: TGTGCCAGCAGCAAAGGGACGGAGAACACCGGGGAGCTGTTTTTT. It is translated as CASSKGTENTGELFF.